The source of this T cell receptor beta chain is a study of shared clonotypes between healthy human individuals. CD45RO-negative, CCR7-positively selected cells formed the naive CD8 fraction, excluding terminally differentiated effector memory CD45RA+ cells. Within Nashville, Tennessee resided all donors, each a Caucasian adult. CDR1 is MNHEY, CDR2 SVGAGI, per germline. The CDR3 contains 14 residues. After removal of 5 bases from V and 3 bases from J, the junction contained 4 bases not matched to a gene. On this clone: No antigen is known for it.

Broader study findings: Naive CD4 clonotype sharing across several donors was around 5%. Clonotypes not shared had lower generation probabilities than those common to all four donors.

A roughly 220 ng quantity of DNA, some 30,000 T cell genomes, went into the sorted-subset replicate PCRs. The assay was immunoSEQ multiplex PCR, and TCRdb's table has in-frame clones only and misses some. The sample contains more than 2 million clones, roughly 95% of which appear only once. This sequence was found in a man aged 18 to 29 in good health. The sample taken for sequencing was naive CD8+ T cells sorted from blood. This rearrangement joins TRBV6-5 to TRBJ2-3; TRBD2 matches 8 bases. The CDR3 DNA reads TGTGCCAGCAGTCCGGGCGGGAGGACAGATACGCAGTATTTT. This translates into CASSPGGRTDTQYF.